This T cell receptor beta chain was identified during a study of shared clonotypes between healthy human individuals. Every unsorted PBMC PCR replicate was loaded with 250 to 300 ng DNA, roughly 32,000 T cell genomes. Measured with immunoSEQ multiplex PCR; TCRdb has only the in-frame clones, and not every one. The sample lists hundreds of thousands of clones, around 78% occurring once. The length of the CDR3 is 12 residues. CDR1 MDHEN and CDR2 SYDVKM come from the germline V gene. Germline trimming cut 3 bases from V and 9 bases from J; bases unmatched to any gene: 4. This clone appeared a single time. Adult donors, all healthy and HIV-negative, had no recent acute infections or vaccinations.

The chain joins TRBV28 to TRBJ2-7; 8 bases agree with TRBD2. Sequenced: PBMCs. This TCR was sampled from a woman aged 40 to 55 in good health. Some clones in this sample may be carry-over from other donors' samples. CDR3 residues: CASSFAGGGQYF. CDR3 nucleotide sequence: TGTGCCAGCAGTTTCGCGGGGGGCGGGCAGTACTTC.